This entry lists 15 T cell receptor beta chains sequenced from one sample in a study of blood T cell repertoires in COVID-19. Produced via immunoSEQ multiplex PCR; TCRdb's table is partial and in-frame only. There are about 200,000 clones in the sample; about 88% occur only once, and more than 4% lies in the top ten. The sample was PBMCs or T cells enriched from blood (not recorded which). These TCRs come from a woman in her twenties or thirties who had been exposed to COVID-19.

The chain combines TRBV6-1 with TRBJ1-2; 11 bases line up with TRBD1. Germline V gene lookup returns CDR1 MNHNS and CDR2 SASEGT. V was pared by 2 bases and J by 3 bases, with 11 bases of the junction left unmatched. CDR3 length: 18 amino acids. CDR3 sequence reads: CASSEFRTGGGSDYGYTF. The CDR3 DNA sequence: TGTGCCAGCAGTGAATTCCGGACAGGGGGCGGTTCAGACTATGGCTACACCTTC.

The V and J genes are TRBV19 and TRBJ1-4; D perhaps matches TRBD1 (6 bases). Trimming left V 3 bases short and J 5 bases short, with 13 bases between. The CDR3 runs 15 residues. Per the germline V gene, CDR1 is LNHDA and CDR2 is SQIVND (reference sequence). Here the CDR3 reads CASSIGGGGNEKLFF. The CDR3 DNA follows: TGTGCCAGTAGTATTGGCGGGGGCGGAAATGAAAAACTGTTTTTT. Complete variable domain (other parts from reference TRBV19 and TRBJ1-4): DGGITQSPKYLFRKEGQNVTLSCEQNLNHDAMYWYRQDPGQGLRLIYYSQIVNDFQKGDIAEGYSVSREKKESFPLTVTSAQKNPTAFYLCASSIGGGGNEKLFFGSGTQLSVL.

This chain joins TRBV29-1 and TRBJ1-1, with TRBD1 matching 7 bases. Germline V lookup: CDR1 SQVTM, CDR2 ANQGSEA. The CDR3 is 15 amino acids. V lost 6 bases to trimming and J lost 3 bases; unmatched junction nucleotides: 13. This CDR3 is CSVPATGTVYTEAFF. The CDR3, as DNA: TGCAGCGTGCCAGCCACCGGGACAGTGTACACTGAAGCTTTCTTT.

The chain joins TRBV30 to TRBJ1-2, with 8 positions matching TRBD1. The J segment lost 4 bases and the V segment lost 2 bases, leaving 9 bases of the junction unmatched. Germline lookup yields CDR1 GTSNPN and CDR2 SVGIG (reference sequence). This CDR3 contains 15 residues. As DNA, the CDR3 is TGTGCCTGGAGTTCGGCAGGGGGCATGGTCTATGGCTACACCTTC. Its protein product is CAWSSAGGMVYGYTF.

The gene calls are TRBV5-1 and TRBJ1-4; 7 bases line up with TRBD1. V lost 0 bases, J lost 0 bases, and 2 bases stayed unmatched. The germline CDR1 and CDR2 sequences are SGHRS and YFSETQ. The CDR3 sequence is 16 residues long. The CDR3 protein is CASSLGQGATNEKLFF. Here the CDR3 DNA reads TGCGCCAGCAGCTTGGGACAGGGAGCAACTAATGAAAAACTGTTTTTT.

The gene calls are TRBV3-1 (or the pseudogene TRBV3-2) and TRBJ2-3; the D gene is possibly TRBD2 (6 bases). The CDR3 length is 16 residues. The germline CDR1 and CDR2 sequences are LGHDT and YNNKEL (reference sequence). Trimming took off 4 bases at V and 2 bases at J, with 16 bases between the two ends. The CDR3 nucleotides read TGTGCCAGCAGCCCCGCGGGTAGCGGATACACAGATACGCAGTATTTT. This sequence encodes CASSPAGSGYTDTQYF.

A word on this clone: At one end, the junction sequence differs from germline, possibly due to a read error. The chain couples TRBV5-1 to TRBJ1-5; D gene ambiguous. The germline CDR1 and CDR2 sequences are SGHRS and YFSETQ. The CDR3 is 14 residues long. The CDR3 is CASSLGANAQPQHF. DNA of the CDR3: TGCGCCAGCAGTTTGGGAGCCAATGCCCAGCCCCAGCATTTT.

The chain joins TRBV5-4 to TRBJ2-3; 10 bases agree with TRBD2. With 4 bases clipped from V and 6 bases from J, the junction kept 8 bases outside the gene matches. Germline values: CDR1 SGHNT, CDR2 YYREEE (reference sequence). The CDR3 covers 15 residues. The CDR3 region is CASSPERGGWDTQYF. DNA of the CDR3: TGTGCCAGCAGCCCAGAGCGGGGGGGCTGGGATACGCAGTATTTT.

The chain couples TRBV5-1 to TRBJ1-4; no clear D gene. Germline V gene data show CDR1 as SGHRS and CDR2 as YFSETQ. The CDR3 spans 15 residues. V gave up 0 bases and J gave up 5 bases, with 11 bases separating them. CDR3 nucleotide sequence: TGCGCCAGCAGCTTGGACGGGAAGTCAAATGAAAAACTGTTTTTT. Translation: CASSLDGKSNEKLFF.

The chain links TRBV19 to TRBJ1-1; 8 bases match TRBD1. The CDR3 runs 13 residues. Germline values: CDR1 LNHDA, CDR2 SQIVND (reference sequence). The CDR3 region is CGTGKEMNTEAFF. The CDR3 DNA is TGTGGGACAGGGAAAGAGATGAACACTGAAGCTTTCTTT.

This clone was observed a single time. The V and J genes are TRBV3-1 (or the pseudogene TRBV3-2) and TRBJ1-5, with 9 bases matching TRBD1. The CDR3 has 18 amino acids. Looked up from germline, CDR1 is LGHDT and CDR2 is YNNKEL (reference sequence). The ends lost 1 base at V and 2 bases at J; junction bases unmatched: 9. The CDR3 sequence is CASSQAPGQGDGNQPQHF. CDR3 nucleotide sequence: TGTGCCAGCAGCCAAGCCCCGGGACAGGGCGATGGCAATCAGCCCCAGCATTTT.

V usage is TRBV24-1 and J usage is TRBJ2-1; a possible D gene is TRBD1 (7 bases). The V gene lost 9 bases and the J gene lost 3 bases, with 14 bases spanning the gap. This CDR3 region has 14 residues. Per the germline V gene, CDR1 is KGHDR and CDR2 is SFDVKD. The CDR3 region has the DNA TGTGCCACCGCTGCAGGGGGGAACTACAATGAGCAGTTCTTC. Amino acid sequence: CATAAGGNYNEQFF.

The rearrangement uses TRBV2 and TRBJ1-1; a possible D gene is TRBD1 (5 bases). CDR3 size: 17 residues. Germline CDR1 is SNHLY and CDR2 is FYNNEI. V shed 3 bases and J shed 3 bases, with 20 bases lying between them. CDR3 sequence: CASSEGRGIVSDTEAFF. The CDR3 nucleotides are TGTGCCAGCAGTGAGGGGAGGGGAATTGTCTCGGACACTGAAGCTTTCTTT.

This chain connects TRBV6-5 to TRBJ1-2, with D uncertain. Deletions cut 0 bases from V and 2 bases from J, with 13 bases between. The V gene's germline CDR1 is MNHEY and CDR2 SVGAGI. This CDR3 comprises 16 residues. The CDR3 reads CASSYSRRPSNYGYTF. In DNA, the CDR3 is TGTGCCAGCAGTTACTCACGGAGACCATCGAACTATGGCTACACCTTC.

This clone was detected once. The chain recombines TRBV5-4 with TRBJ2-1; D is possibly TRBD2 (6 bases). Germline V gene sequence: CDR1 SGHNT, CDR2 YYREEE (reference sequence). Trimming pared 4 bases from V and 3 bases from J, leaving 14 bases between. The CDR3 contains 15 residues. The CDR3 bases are TGTGCCAGCAGCCTTACGCGGGGCCACTACAATGAGCAGTTCTTC. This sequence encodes CASSLTRGHYNEQFF.